The T cell receptor (beta chain) under discussion was sequenced for a study of T cells in Graves' hyperthyroidism and ophthalmopathy. This clonotype was recorded at least ten times. Its antigen is still unknown. Study-wide points: Most thyroid clonotypes with frequency above 0.001 were detected in blood.

Trimming cost V 0 bases and J 5 bases, with 13 bases left between them. Germline V gene data show CDR1 as DFQATT and CDR2 as SNEGSKA (reference sequence). The CDR3 loop spans 14 amino acids. Amplification targeted TCR beta CDR3 regions from RNA transcripts. An initial round of RT-PCR targeting the TCR CDR3 relied on the HTBI primer set. TCRdb passed the multiplex PCR reads through MiXCR, listing each CDR3 protein once. Seen here are hundreds of thousands of distinct CDR3 sequences, roughly 14% observed once, and the top ten hold over 3.5%. The J gene is TRBJ2-5, the V gene TRBV20-1; weak D call: TRBD1 (5 bases). This TCR was recovered from a woman in her thirties or forties with Graves' ophthalmopathy. Input material: blood. Written as DNA, the CDR3 is TGCAGTGCTAGAGATCCGGTGTCAGGGGAGACCCAGTACTTC. Translation gives CSARDPVSGETQYF.